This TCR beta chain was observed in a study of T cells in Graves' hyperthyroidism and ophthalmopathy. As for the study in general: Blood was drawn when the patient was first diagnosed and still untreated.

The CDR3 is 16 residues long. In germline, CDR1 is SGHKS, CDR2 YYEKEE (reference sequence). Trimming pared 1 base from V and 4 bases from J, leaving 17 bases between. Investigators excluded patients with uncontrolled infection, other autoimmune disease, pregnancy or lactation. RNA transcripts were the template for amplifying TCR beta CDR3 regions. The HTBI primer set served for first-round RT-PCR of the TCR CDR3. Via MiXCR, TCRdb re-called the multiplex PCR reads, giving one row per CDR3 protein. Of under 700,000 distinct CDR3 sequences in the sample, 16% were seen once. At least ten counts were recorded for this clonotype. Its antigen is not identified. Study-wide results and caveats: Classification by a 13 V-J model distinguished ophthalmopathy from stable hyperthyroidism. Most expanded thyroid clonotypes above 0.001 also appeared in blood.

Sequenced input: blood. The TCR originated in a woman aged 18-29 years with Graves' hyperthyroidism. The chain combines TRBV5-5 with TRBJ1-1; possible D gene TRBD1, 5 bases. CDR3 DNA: TGTGCCAGCAGCTTGATTCAGGGTTCCGGTCGCACTGAAGCTTTCTTT. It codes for CASSLIQGSGRTEAFF.